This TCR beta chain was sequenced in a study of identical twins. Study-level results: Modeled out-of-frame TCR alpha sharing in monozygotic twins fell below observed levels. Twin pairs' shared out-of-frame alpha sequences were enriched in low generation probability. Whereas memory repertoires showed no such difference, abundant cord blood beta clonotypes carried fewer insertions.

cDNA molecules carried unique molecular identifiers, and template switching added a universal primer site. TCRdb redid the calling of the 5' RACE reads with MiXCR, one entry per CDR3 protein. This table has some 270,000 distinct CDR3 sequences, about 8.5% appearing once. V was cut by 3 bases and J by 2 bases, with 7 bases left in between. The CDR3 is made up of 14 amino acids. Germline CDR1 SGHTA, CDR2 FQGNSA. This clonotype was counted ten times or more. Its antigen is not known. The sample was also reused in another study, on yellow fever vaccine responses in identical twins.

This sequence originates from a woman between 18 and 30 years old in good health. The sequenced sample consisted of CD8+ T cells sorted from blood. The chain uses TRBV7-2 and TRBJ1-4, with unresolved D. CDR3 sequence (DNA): TGTGCCAGCAGCTTTGGCAGCACTAATGAAAAACTGTTTTTT. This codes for CASSFGSTNEKLFF.